The TCR beta chain described here comes from a study of cytomegalovirus exposure and HLA in healthy donors. Across the study: The use of the same platform for the approximately 110 validation repertoires and the roughly 670 first-cohort repertoires was reported by a later analysis.

A word on this clone: Antigen specificity is unknown.

Data came from immunoSEQ multiplex PCR; TCRdb stores just in-frame clones and leaves some out. This table holds over 250,000 clones, around 86% found once. CDR3 size: 16 residues. V was pared by 5 bases and J by 4 bases, with 11 bases of the junction left unmatched. In germline, CDR1 is MNHEY, CDR2 SMNVEV (reference sequence). Broader study findings: In the 130 or so validation repertoires, about 95% of cluster scores exceeded 0, per a later analysis. Three CMV-associated chains were confirmed in vitro to be specific for CMV antigens. Overall, approximately 180 TCR beta chains were annotated as cytomegalovirus-associated.

This receptor was identified in a woman in her late teens or twenties in good health and CMV-seronegative. The chain uses TRBV27 and TRBJ2-7; 10 bases line up with TRBD2. Sequences were obtained from PBMCs. The CDR3 is CASSPTTGLARYEQYF. The CDR3 DNA reads as TGTGCCAGCAGTCCTACCACGGGACTAGCGAGGTACGAGCAGTACTTC.